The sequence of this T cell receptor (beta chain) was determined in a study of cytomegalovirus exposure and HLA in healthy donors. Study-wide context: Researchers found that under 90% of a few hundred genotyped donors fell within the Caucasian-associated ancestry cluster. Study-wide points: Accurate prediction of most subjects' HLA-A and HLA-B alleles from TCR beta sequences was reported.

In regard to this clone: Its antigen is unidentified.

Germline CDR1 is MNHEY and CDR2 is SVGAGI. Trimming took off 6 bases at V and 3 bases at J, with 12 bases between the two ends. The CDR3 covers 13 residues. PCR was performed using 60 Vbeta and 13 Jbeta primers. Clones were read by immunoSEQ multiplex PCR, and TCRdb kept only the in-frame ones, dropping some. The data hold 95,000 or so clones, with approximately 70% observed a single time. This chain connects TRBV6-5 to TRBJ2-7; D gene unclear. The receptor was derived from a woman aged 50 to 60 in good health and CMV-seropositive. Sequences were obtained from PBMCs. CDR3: CASSLNPYYEQYF. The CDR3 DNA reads TGTGCCAGCAGCCTAAACCCTTACTACGAGCAGTACTTC.